Listed here is a single T cell receptor beta chain. Using immunoSEQ multiplex PCR, the repertoire was profiled, and TCRdb retains in-frame clones only, with some absent. The data show 55,000 to 75,000 clones, 87% seen once. These data are taken from a study of OX40 agonist ivuxolimab in advanced cancers. With 11 bases removed from V and 2 bases from J, the gap between germline ends came to 15 bases. Per germline, CDR1 MDHEN and CDR2 SYDVKM. The CDR3 length is 13 residues. This clonotype was sampled from an adult with an advanced solid tumor such as melanoma, head and neck, liver or kidney cancer. Sequenced material: CD4+ or CD8+ T cells sorted from blood, taken in a trial of the OX40 agonist ivuxolimab. The genes are TRBV28 and TRBJ1-1; D perhaps matches TRBD1 (5 bases). The CDR3 reads CALTRGDNTEAFF. CDR3 coding DNA: TGTGCCCTGACGAGGGGCGATAACACTGAAGCTTTCTTT.